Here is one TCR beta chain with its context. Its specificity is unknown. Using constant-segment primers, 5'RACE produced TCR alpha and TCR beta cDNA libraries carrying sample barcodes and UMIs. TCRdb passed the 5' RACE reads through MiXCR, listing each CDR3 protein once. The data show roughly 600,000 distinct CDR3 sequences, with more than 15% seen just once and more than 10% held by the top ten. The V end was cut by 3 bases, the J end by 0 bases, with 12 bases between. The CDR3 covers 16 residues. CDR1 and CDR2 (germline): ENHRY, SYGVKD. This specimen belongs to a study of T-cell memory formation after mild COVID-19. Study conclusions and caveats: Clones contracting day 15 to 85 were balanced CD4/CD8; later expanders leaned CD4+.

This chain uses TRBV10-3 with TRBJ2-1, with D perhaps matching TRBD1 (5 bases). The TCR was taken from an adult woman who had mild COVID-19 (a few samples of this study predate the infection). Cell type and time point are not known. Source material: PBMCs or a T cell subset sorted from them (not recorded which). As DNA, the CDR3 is TGTGCCATCAGTGAAGAGAGAGACAGCTCCTACAATGAGCAGTTCTTC. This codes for CAISEERDSSYNEQFF.